The subject of this entry is one T cell receptor (beta chain). Profiled with immunoSEQ multiplex PCR; TCRdb holds only in-frame clones, not every one. The sample holds approximately 150,000 clones, 84% seen once. These data originate in a study of blood T cell repertoires in COVID-19. Trimming removed 6 bases from V and 4 bases from J, with 12 bases in between. CDR3 length equals 13 residues. Germline values: CDR1 KGHSH, CDR2 LQKENI. The V call is TRBV18, the J call TRBJ1-2; D is unclear. The sample taken for sequencing was peripheral blood. The origin of this receptor is a man aged 25-45 years with COVID-19, enrolled during active disease. The CDR3 bases are TGTGCCAGCTCCCCCCGGGATACCTATGGCTACACCTTC. It yields the protein CASSPRDTYGYTF. Full variable domain (missing parts from reference TRBV18 and TRBJ1-2): NAGVMQNPRHLVRRRGQEARLRCSPMKGHSHVYWYRQLPEEGLKFMVYLQKENIIDESGMPKERFSAEFPKEGPSILRIQQVVRGDSAAYFCASSPRDTYGYTFGSGTRLTVV.